Presented here are 27 T cell receptor beta chains from one specimen sequenced in a study of PD-1 blockade in classical Hodgkin lymphoma. Profiled with immunoSEQ multiplex PCR; TCRdb holds only in-frame clones, not every one. The data show more than 40,000 clones, over 70% seen once. No patient escaped relapse after autologous stem cell transplantation, and brentuximab vedotin exposure varied. The sample in question was peripheral blood mononuclear cells (PBMCs), obtained at baseline. The receptors come from a human donor with classical Hodgkin lymphoma.

The chain links TRBV7-3 to TRBJ2-1; D possibly uses TRBD1 or TRBD2 (5 bases each). CDR1 and CDR2 (germline): SGHTA, FQGTGA. CDR3 length: 11 amino acids. V was trimmed by 5 bases and J by 14 bases, leaving 13 bases between them. The CDR3 bases are TGTGCCAGCAGCACCGGGACGACCAAGTTCTTC. It encodes CASSTGTTKFF.

The CDR3 reads CASSQWGGSDNTDTQYF. The CDR3 DNA reads as TGTGCCAGCAGCCAATGGGGCGGGAGCGATAACACAGATACGCAGTATTTT. The rearrangement joins TRBV7-2 to TRBJ2-3; TRBD2 matches at 7 bases. The germline V gene encodes CDR1 SGHTA and CDR2 FQGNSA. The CDR3 totals 17 residues. With V trimmed by 5 bases and J by 2 bases, 13 bases remained unmatched.

The chain uses TRBV27 and TRBJ1-4, with unresolved D. Germline V gene data show CDR1 as MNHEY and CDR2 as SMNVEV (reference sequence). The CDR3 is 14 amino acids. Trimming pared 3 bases from V and 0 bases from J, leaving 5 bases between. The CDR3 sequence is CASSFQPTNEKLFF. The CDR3 nucleotides are TGTGCCAGCAGTTTCCAGCCAACTAATGAAAAACTGTTTTTT.

The V call is TRBV12-5, the J call TRBJ2-3; D is ambiguous. CDR3 length: 13 residues. CDR1 is LGHNT and CDR2 is FRNRAP in the germline V gene. With 4 bases removed from V and 2 bases from J, the gap between germline ends came to 7 bases. CDR3 nucleotides: TGTGCTAGTGGTTCTTCACCCACAGATACGCAGTATTTT. Protein: CASGSSPTDTQYF.

The gene calls are TRBV2 and TRBJ1-2; D perhaps matches TRBD1 (5 bases). Germline V CDR1 and CDR2: SNHLY, FYNNEI. The germline V and J ends were trimmed by 9 bases and 2 bases, with 13 bases remaining between them. This CDR3 is 13 amino acids long. In nucleotides, the CDR3 is TGTGCCAGTCAGGGCGTATCGAACTATGGCTACACCTTC. It codes for CASQGVSNYGYTF.

V is TRBV19 and J is TRBJ2-3; D remains ambiguous. CDR1 LNHDA and CDR2 SQIVND come from the germline V gene (reference sequence). The CDR3 contains 14 residues. V lost 1 base and J 2 bases, leaving 7 bases between the germline ends. This CDR3 reads CASSIGADTDTQYF. In DNA, the CDR3 is TGTGCCAGTAGTATAGGGGCAGACACAGATACGCAGTATTTT.

This clone was counted between two and nine times. The chain has TRBV11-2 and TRBJ1-5, with D possibly matching TRBD1 (5 bases). Germline V gene sequence: CDR1 SGHAT, CDR2 FQNNGV. The CDR3 runs 17 residues. Trimming pared 7 bases from V and 6 bases from J, leaving 25 bases between. CDR3 residues: CASTQGADANQRQPQHF. In nucleotides, the CDR3 is TGTGCCAGCACCCAAGGGGCAGACGCCAACCAACGTCAGCCCCAGCATTTT. Supplemented by reference TRBV11-2 and TRBJ1-5, the full variable domain reads EAGVAQSPRYKIIEKRQSVAFWCNPISGHATLYWYQQILGQGPKLLIQFQNNGVVDDSQLPKDRFSAERLKGVDSTLKIQPAKLEDSAVYLCASTQGADANQRQPQHFGDGTRLSIL.

This chain uses TRBV5-8 with TRBJ2-7; perhaps TRBD1 as D (6 bases). V was pared by 7 bases and J by 0 bases, with 11 bases between. Germline V lookup: CDR1 SGHTS, CDR2 YDEGEE. CDR3 length equals 13 residues. Written as DNA, the CDR3 is TGTGCCAGCGCCGGGACATACTCCTACGAGCAGTACTTC. It encodes CASAGTYSYEQYF. The full variable domain, in which reference TRBV5-8 and TRBJ2-7 provide the parts outside the CDR3, is EAGVTQSPTHLIKTRGQQATLRCSPISGHTSVYWYQQALGLGLQFLLWYDEGEERNRGNFPPRFSGRQFPNYSSELNVNALELEDSALYLCASAGTYSYEQYFGPGTRLTVT.

The rearrangement joins TRBV9 to TRBJ2-3, with D perhaps matching TRBD1 or TRBD2 (6 bases each). Trimming shortened V by 4 bases and J by 5 bases, and 14 bases separated the two germline ends. The CDR3 covers 14 residues. The germline V gene has CDR1 SGDLS and CDR2 YYNGEE. The DNA for the CDR3 is TGTGCCAGCAGCCCTGGGGGGCGCGGAGATACGCAGTATTTT. Protein: CASSPGGRGDTQYF.

This clone appeared a single time. The chain couples TRBV9 to TRBJ2-3; the D gene is possibly TRBD2 (6 bases). CDR3 size: 15 residues. Trimming left V 2 bases short and J 2 bases short, with 12 bases between. Germline-derived CDR1 and CDR2 are SGDLS and YYNGEE. CDR3 in amino acids: CASSVRGTVTDTQYF. The CDR3, as DNA: TGTGCCAGCAGCGTCCGCGGGACGGTCACAGATACGCAGTATTTT.

The chain uses TRBV2 and TRBJ1-4, with no clear D. Between the trimmed V and J ends, which lost 7 bases and 8 bases, there was a span of 8 bases. Germline V gene lookup returns CDR1 SNHLY and CDR2 FYNNEI. The CDR3 loop spans 11 amino acids. CDR3 bases: TGTGCCAGCATAAGACGGGAAAAACTGTTTTTT. Translation gives CASIRREKLFF.

The chain couples TRBV5-1 to TRBJ1-4, with D maybe TRBD1 (5 bases). This CDR3 has 16 residues. Trimming pared 3 bases from V and 8 bases from J, leaving 20 bases between. The germline V gene encodes CDR1 SGHRS and CDR2 YFSETQ. DNA of the CDR3: TGCGCCAGCAGCTCTAGGGCAGGGCAGGGATTCGAAAAACTGTTTTTT. This codes for CASSSRAGQGFEKLFF.

The rearrangement joins TRBV7-3 to TRBJ2-3, with 12 bases fitting TRBD2. CDR3 length: 16 amino acids. Germline values: CDR1 SGHTA, CDR2 FQGTGA. The V segment lost 2 bases and the J segment 2 bases; nucleotides outside the gene matches: 2. This CDR3 is CASSLGLAGPTDTQYF. The CDR3 DNA sequence: TGTGCCAGCAGCTTAGGACTAGCGGGACCCACAGATACGCAGTATTTT.

The gene calls are TRBV6-1 and TRBJ1-2, with D hard to call. CDR1 and CDR2 from the germline V gene are MNHNS and SASEGT. CDR3 length equals 12 residues. The V end lost 4 bases, the J end lost 7 bases, and 10 bases lay between the germline ends. The CDR3 is CASSVYSTGYTF. As DNA, the CDR3 is TGTGCCAGCAGTGTTTACAGTACTGGCTACACCTTC.

The chain has TRBV7-3 and TRBJ2-5, with a tentative D call TRBD2 (7 bases). The DNA matches TRBJ2-7 better at its end, which makes the J call doubtful. Germline V gives CDR1 SGHTA, CDR2 FQGTGA. This CDR3 has 15 amino acids. The CDR3 DNA follows: TGTGCCAGCAGCCCCGCGGCGGGGGCGACCTACGAGCAGTACTTC. This translates into CASSPAAGATYEQYF.

This chain connects TRBV11-3 to TRBJ2-3; D might be TRBD1 or TRBD2, each matching 6 bases. The germline gives CDR1 SGHNT, CDR2 YENEEA. The CDR3 loop spans 15 amino acids. Trimming shortened V by 5 bases and J by 3 bases, and 15 bases separated the two germline ends. As DNA, the CDR3 is TGTGCCAGCAGCCCCAGGAGGGGGATTACAGATACGCAGTATTTT. It codes for CASSPRRGITDTQYF.

The genes are TRBV18 and TRBJ2-5; TRBD2 aligns across 11 bases. Per the germline V gene, CDR1 is KGHSH and CDR2 is LQKENI. V gave up 5 bases and J gave up 1 base; unmatched junction bases: 3. CDR3 length equals 15 residues. CDR3 sequence reads: CASSTSGSAQETQYF. CDR3 in DNA: TGTGCCAGCTCAACTAGCGGGAGCGCCCAAGAGACCCAGTACTTC.

This sequence joins TRBV27 and TRBJ2-7; TRBD1 aligns across 7 bases. J gave up 3 bases and V 4 bases, and 6 bases lay outside the gene matches. The CDR3 extends over 14 amino acids. From germline, CDR1 is MNHEY and CDR2 SMNVEV (reference sequence). The CDR3 region is CASSSRQGLYEQYF. CDR3 nucleotides: TGTGCCAGCAGTTCCAGACAGGGTCTCTACGAGCAGTACTTC.

The chain is built from TRBV18 and TRBJ2-5; D gene uncertain. Germline V gene lookup returns CDR1 KGHSH and CDR2 LQKENI. This CDR3 spans 12 amino acids. V shed 2 bases and J shed 2 bases, with 3 bases lying between them. CDR3 sequence reads: CASSPTQETQYF. The CDR3 DNA reads TGTGCCAGCTCACCAACTCAAGAGACCCAGTACTTC.

The chain joins TRBV19 to TRBJ2-1; 10 positions match TRBD2. CDR3 length equals 14 residues. The V segment lost 6 bases and the J segment 8 bases; nucleotides outside the gene matches: 7. CDR1 is LNHDA, CDR2 SQIVND, per germline (reference sequence). CDR3 nucleotides: TGTGCCAGTAGACAAGCGGGAGGGGGGGATGAGCAGTTCTTC. Translated: CASRQAGGGDEQFF.

This clone was detected only once. The CDR3 DNA reads TGTGCCAGCAGCAGCGGGACAGGGTCGAACACTGAAGCTTTCTTT. Translating it yields CASSSGTGSNTEAFF. The chain joins TRBV2 to TRBJ1-1; 9 bases fit TRBD1. Germline assignment: CDR1 SNHLY and CDR2 FYNNEI. The CDR3 runs 15 residues. With 6 bases clipped from V and 1 base from J, the junction kept 6 bases outside the gene matches.

The gene calls are TRBV6-5 and TRBJ1-2, with D possibly TRBD1 on 6 matching bases. The CDR3 extends over 15 amino acids. Trimming removed 2 bases at V and 4 bases at J, with 14 bases between. Looked up from germline, CDR1 is MNHEY and CDR2 is SVGAGI. The CDR3 DNA follows: TGTGCCAGCAGTTACGATGTGCAGGGGAGCTATGGCTACACCTTC. Its translation is CASSYDVQGSYGYTF.

This rearrangement joins TRBV19 to TRBJ1-4; possibly TRBD1 for D (5 bases). Germline CDR1 is LNHDA and CDR2 is SQIVND (reference sequence). Between the trimmed V and J ends, which lost 7 bases and 4 bases, there was a span of 19 bases. This CDR3 region has 16 residues. CDR3 residues: CASTSRGAGFNEKLFF. As DNA, the CDR3 is TGTGCCAGTACCTCCCGCGGGGCCGGATTTAATGAAAAACTGTTTTTT.

This clone came up many times. This chain connects TRBV30 to TRBJ1-5, with a possible D match to TRBD1 (5 bases). From germline, CDR1 is GTSNPN and CDR2 SVGIG (reference sequence). The CDR3 runs 13 residues. V lost 0 bases and J lost 4, with 7 bases in between. The DNA for the CDR3 is TGTGCCTGGAGTGTACGGGGGAATCAGCCCCAGCATTTT. Residues: CAWSVRGNQPQHF.

The CDR3 is CASSPWAAYEQYF. The CDR3 DNA follows: TGTGCCAGCAGTCCCTGGGCCGCCTACGAGCAGTACTTC. The chain joins TRBV27 to TRBJ2-7, with D unclear. Germline V gives CDR1 MNHEY, CDR2 SMNVEV (reference sequence). V lost 5 bases to trimming and J lost 2 bases, with 10 bases between them. The CDR3 has 13 amino acids.

This clone was found a few times. The chain is built from TRBV6-5 and TRBJ2-7; 7 bases are a match to TRBD1. V gave up 2 bases and J gave up 5 bases; unmatched junction bases: 3. Germline CDR1 is MNHEY and CDR2 is SVGAGI. The CDR3 extends over 13 amino acids. The CDR3 DNA reads TGTGCCAGCAGTTACGGGACAGCTAACGAGCAGTACTTC. Its protein product is CASSYGTANEQYF.

The rearrangement links TRBV7-9 to TRBJ2-7; D may be TRBD2 (6 bases). V shed 3 bases and J shed 6 bases, with 15 bases lying between them. The CDR3 is 14 amino acids. Germline assignment: CDR1 SEHNR and CDR2 FQNEAQ (reference sequence). CDR3 in DNA: TGTGCCAGCAGCTTCTCGCGGGGTGTGGGCGAGCAGTACTTC. Translating it yields CASSFSRGVGEQYF.